This passage covers 14 T cell receptor beta chains from one sample sequenced in a study of blood T cell repertoires in COVID-19. Here immunoSEQ multiplex PCR was the method, and the copy in TCRdb shows in-frame clones only, minus some. The table shows fewer than 250,000 clones, with about 89% occurring only once. The source material was peripheral blood. Receptors were obtained from a woman aged 55-75 years who had recovered from COVID-19.

This chain uses TRBV5-8 with TRBJ1-1; tentatively, D is TRBD1 (5 bases). The germline V gene has CDR1 SGHTS and CDR2 YDEGEE. V was cut by 2 bases and J by 5 bases, with 7 bases left in between. The CDR3 contains 12 residues. The CDR3 spells CASSLRGTEAFF. Here the CDR3 DNA reads TGTGCCAGCAGCTTAAGGGGAACTGAAGCTTTCTTT. The variable domain in full, with the rest retrieved from reference TRBV5-8 and TRBJ1-1, is EAGVTQSPTHLIKTRGQQATLRCSPISGHTSVYWYQQALGLGLQFLLWYDEGEERNRGNFPPRFSGRQFPNYSSELNVNALELEDSALYLCASSLRGTEAFFGQGTRLTVV.

The genes are TRBV7-2 and TRBJ2-7, with unresolved D. CDR3 length equals 11 residues. CDR1 is SGHTA and CDR2 is FQGNSA in the germline V gene. V was clipped by 6 bases and J by 3 bases, with 6 bases between them. The CDR3 DNA reads as TGTGCCAGCAGTAATCGCTACGAGCAGTACTTC. Its translation is CASSNRYEQYF.

The CDR3 nucleotides are TGCGCCAGCAGCTTGGGGATGTTTGGGACAGGGGAGCCCACTGAAGCTTTCTTT. Translated: CASSLGMFGTGEPTEAFF. The genes are TRBV5-1 and TRBJ1-1; 10 bases match TRBD1. The CDR3 runs to 18 residues. The germline V gene has CDR1 SGHRS and CDR2 YFSETQ. The trim removed 0 bases at V and 4 bases at J, leaving 12 bases unmatched.

The V and J genes are TRBV15 and TRBJ1-6, with TRBD1 matching over 8 bases. The CDR3 covers 15 residues. The J segment lost 5 bases and the V segment lost 0 bases, leaving 0 bases of the junction unmatched. Germline V lookup: CDR1 LNHNV, CDR2 YYDKDF (reference sequence). CDR3 in DNA: TGTGCCACCAGCAGAGAGGACAGGGATAATTCACCCCTCCACTTT. Its translation: CATSREDRDNSPLHF.

The chain combines TRBV6-2 or TRBV6-3 with TRBJ2-5; TRBD2 matches at 8 bases. The CDR3 runs to 14 residues. The junction had 6 bases not matched to a gene; V was cut back by 2 bases and J by 7 bases. CDR1 is MNHEY, CDR2 SVGEGT, per germline. The CDR3 spells CASSYQRGRGTQYF. CDR3 nucleotides: TGTGCCAGCAGTTACCAGCGGGGGCGGGGGACCCAGTACTTC.

V gene TRBV18 combines with J gene TRBJ2-7; 8 bases align to TRBD1. The CDR3 is 14 amino acids. The germline CDR1 and CDR2 sequences are KGHSH and LQKENI. V was clipped by 8 bases and J by 3 bases; unmatched bases: 9. CDR3 region: CASARGQGFYEQYF. CDR3 bases: TGTGCCAGCGCGCGCGGACAGGGCTTCTACGAGCAGTACTTC. Full variable domain (missing parts from reference TRBV18 and TRBJ2-7): NAGVMQNPRHLVRRRGQEARLRCSPMKGHSHVYWYRQLPEEGLKFMVYLQKENIIDESGMPKERFSAEFPKEGPSILRIQQVVRGDSAAYFCASARGQGFYEQYFGPGTRLTVT.

DNA for the CDR3: TGTGCCAGCTCGACCAGCGGGCGGCCCGCCTACGAGCAGTACTTC. Protein sequence: CASSTSGRPAYEQYF. The chain has TRBV18 and TRBJ2-7, with TRBD2 as a possible D gene (6 bases). This CDR3 has 15 amino acids. Trimming cost V 6 bases and J 2 bases, with 17 bases left between them. Per germline, CDR1 KGHSH and CDR2 LQKENI. The whole variable domain, filled in from reference TRBV18 and TRBJ2-7, reads NAGVMQNPRHLVRRRGQEARLRCSPMKGHSHVYWYRQLPEEGLKFMVYLQKENIIDESGMPKERFSAEFPKEGPSILRIQQVVRGDSAAYFCASSTSGRPAYEQYFGPGTRLTVT.

The rearrangement links TRBV15 to TRBJ1-2; D is ambiguous. This CDR3 contains 13 residues. The V gene lost 0 bases and the J gene lost 8 bases, with 10 bases spanning the gap. Germline CDR1 is LNHNV and CDR2 is YYDKDF (reference sequence). Written as DNA, the CDR3 is TGTGCCACCAGCAGAGATATCGGGTACGGCTACACCTTC. It codes for CATSRDIGYGYTF.

The chain couples TRBV7-3 to TRBJ2-1; 7 nucleotides line up with TRBD1. V gave up 3 bases and J gave up 9 bases; unmatched junction bases: 8. The CDR3 consists of 14 residues. Germline lookup yields CDR1 SGHTA and CDR2 FQGTGA. This CDR3 is CASSLMTGSAEQFF. CDR3 nucleotide sequence: TGTGCCAGCAGCTTGATGACAGGGTCTGCTGAGCAGTTCTTC.

The chain recombines TRBV4-2 with TRBJ1-5, with a possible D match to TRBD1 (5 bases). The V end was cut by 3 bases, the J end by 5 bases, with 11 bases between. The CDR3 is 14 amino acids. The germline gives CDR1 LGHNA, CDR2 YNFKEQ. This CDR3 is CASSQGNRYQPQHF. The CDR3 coding sequence is TGTGCCAGCAGCCAGGGAAACAGGTATCAGCCCCAGCATTTT.

This chain joins TRBV19 and TRBJ2-3; 8 nucleotides line up with TRBD2. The V and J ends lost 6 bases and 2 bases, in that order; junction bases with no gene match: 7. This CDR3 has 15 residues. The germline V gene has CDR1 LNHDA and CDR2 SQIVND (reference sequence). Here the CDR3 DNA reads TGTGCCAGTAGCCCCCGGGGGGGGCCCACAGATACGCAGTATTTT. Encoded protein: CASSPRGGPTDTQYF.

CDR3 in amino acids: CASSLARSGQGGNEQFF. Written as DNA, the CDR3 is TGTGCCAGCAGCTTAGCCAGATCGGGACAGGGCGGCAATGAGCAGTTCTTC. V is TRBV11-2 and J is TRBJ2-1, with 9 bases matching TRBD1. Germline CDR1 and CDR2: SGHAT and FQNNGV. The CDR3 contains 17 residues. V shed 1 base and J 6 bases; nucleotides not matched to a gene: 10.

The count of this clone is one. This chain uses TRBV5-4 with TRBJ1-6; D gene unclear. V lost 4 bases and J 14 bases, leaving 19 bases between the germline ends. The germline gives CDR1 SGHNT, CDR2 YYREEE (reference sequence). The length of the CDR3 is 14 residues. The CDR3 DNA sequence: TGTGCCAGCAGCCCCGCGGGGTCCCGGGTGGCCCTCCACTTT. It yields the protein CASSPAGSRVALHF.

V is TRBV24-1 and J is TRBJ1-1; D unclear. Germline CDR1 KGHDR, CDR2 SFDVKD. The length of the CDR3 is 13 residues. Trimming stripped 1 base from V and 5 bases from J, with 7 bases between. CDR3 in amino acids: CATSDFQNTEAFF. DNA of the CDR3: TGTGCCACCAGTGATTTCCAGAATACTGAAGCTTTCTTT.